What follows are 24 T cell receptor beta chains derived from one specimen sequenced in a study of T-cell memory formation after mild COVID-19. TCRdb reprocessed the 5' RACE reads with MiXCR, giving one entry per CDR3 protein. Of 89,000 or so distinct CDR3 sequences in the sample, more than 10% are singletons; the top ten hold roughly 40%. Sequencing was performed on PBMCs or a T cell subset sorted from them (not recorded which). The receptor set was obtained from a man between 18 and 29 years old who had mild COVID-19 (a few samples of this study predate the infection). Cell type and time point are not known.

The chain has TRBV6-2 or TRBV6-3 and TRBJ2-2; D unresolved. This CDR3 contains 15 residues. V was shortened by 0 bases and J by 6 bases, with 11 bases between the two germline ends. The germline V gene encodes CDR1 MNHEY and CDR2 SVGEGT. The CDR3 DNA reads TGTGCCAGCAGTTACTCCGACACCCATCCCGGGGAGCTGTTTTTT. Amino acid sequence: CASSYSDTHPGELFF.

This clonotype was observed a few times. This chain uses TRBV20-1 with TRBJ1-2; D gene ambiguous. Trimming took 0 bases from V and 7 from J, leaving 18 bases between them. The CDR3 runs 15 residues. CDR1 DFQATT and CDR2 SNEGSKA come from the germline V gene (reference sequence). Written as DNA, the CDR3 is TGCAGTGCTAGAGATCTGGGCAGATCGGGAAGTGGCTACACCTTC. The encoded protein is CSARDLGRSGSGYTF.

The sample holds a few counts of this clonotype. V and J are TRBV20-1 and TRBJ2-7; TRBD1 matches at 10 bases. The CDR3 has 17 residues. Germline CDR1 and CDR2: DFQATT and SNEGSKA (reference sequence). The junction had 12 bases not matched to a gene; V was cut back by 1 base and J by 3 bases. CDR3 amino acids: CSARVWPPGQGLYEQYF. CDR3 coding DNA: TGCAGTGCTAGAGTTTGGCCGCCGGGACAGGGGCTCTACGAGCAGTACTTC.

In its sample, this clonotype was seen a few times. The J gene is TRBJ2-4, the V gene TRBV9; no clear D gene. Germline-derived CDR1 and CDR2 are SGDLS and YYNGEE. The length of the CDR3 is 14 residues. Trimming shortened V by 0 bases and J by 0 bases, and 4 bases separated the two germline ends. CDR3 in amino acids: CASSVGQAKNIQYF. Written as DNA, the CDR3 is TGTGCCAGCAGCGTAGGCCAAGCCAAAAACATTCAGTACTTC.

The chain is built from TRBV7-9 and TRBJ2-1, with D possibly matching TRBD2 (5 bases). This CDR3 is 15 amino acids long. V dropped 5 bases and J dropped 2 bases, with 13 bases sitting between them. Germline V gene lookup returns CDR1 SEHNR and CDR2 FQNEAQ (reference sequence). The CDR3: CASSEAGNPYNEQFF. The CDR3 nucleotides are TGTGCCAGCAGCGAGGCGGGCAACCCCTACAATGAGCAGTTCTTC.

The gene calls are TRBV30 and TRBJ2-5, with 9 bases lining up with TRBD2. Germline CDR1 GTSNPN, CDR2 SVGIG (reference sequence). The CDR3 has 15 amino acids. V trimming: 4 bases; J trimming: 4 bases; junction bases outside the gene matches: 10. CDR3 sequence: CAWTYGTSSGETQYF. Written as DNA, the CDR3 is TGTGCCTGGACCTACGGGACTAGCTCAGGAGAGACCCAGTACTTC.

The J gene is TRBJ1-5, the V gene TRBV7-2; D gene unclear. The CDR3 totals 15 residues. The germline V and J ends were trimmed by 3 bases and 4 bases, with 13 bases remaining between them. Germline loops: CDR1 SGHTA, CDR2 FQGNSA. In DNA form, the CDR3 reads TGTGCCAGCAGCTTCTACCTCGGAGGGAATCAGCCCCAGCATTTT. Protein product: CASSFYLGGNQPQHF.

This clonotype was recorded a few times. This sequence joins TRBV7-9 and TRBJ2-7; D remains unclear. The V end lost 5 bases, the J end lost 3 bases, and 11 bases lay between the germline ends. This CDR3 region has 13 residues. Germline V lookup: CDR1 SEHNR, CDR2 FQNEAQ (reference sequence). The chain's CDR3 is CASSPPVFYEQYF. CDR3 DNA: TGTGCCAGCAGCCCACCCGTGTTCTACGAGCAGTACTTC.

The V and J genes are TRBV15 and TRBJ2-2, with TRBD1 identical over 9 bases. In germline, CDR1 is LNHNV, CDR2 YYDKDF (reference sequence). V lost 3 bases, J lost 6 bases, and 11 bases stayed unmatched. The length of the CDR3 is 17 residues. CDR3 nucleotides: TGTGCCACCAGCAGGCCTATAAGACAGGGGGTCGCCGGGGAGCTGTTTTTT. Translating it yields CATSRPIRQGVAGELFF.

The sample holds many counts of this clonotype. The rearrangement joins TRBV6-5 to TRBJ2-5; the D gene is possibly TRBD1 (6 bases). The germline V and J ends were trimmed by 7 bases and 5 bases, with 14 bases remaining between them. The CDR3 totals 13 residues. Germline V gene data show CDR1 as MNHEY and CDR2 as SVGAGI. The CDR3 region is CASKQGIGETQYF. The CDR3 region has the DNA TGTGCCAGCAAGCAGGGGATCGGGGAGACCCAGTACTTC.

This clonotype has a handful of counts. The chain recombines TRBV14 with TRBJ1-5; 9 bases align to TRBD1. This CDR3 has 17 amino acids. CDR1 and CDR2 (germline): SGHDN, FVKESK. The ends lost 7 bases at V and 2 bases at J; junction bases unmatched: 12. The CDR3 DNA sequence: TGTGCCAGCACCGATGGGACAGGGCGGAGAGGCAATCAGCCCCAGCATTTT. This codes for CASTDGTGRRGNQPQHF. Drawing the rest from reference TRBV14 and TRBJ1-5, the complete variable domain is EAGVTQFPSHSVIEKGQTVTLRCDPISGHDNLYWYRRVMGKEIKFLLHFVKESKQDESGMPNNRFLAERTGGTYSTLKVQPAELEDSGVYFCASTDGTGRRGNQPQHFGDGTRLSIL.

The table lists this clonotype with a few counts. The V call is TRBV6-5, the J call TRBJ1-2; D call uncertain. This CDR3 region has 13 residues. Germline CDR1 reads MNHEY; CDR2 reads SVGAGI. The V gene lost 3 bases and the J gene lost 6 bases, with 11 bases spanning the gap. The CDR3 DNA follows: TGTGCCAGCAGTTATGTCGGGCACAATGGCTACACCTTC. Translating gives CASSYVGHNGYTF.

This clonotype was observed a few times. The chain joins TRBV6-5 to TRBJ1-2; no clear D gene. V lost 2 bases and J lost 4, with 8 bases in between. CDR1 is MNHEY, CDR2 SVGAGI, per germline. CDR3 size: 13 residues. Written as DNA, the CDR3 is TGTGCCAGCAGTTACCGTTCTGCCTATGGCTACACCTTC. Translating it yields CASSYRSAYGYTF.

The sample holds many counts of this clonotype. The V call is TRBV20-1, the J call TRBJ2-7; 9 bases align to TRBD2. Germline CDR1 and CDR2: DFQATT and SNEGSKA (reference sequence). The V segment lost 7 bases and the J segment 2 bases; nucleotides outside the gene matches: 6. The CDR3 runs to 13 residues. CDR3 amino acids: CSGASGDPYEQYF. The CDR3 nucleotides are TGCAGTGGGGCTAGCGGGGACCCCTACGAGCAGTACTTC.

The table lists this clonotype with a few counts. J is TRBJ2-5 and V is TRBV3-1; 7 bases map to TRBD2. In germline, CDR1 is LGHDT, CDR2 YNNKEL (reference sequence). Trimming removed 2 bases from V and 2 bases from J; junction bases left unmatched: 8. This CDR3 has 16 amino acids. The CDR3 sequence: CASSQPASGPQETQYF. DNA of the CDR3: TGTGCCAGCAGCCAACCCGCTAGCGGCCCTCAAGAGACCCAGTACTTC.

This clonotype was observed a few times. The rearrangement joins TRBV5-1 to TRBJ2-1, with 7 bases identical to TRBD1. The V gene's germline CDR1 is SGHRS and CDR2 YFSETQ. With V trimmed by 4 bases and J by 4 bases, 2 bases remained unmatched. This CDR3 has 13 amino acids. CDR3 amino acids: CASSTGQYNEQFF. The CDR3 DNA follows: TGCGCCAGCAGCACGGGACAGTACAATGAGCAGTTCTTC.

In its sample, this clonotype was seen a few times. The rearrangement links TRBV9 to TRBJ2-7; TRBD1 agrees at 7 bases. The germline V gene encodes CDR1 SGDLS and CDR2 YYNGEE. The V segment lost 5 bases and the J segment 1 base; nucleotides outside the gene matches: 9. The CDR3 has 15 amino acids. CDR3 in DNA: TGTGCCAGCAGTCCTCAACAGGGGTTTTCCTACGAGCAGTACTTC. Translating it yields CASSPQQGFSYEQYF.

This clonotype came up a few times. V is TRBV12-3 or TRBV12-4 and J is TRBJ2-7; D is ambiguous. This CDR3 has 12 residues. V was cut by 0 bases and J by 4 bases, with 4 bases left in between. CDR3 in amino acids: CASSLAAYEQYF. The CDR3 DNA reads TGTGCCAGCAGTTTAGCTGCATACGAGCAGTACTTC.

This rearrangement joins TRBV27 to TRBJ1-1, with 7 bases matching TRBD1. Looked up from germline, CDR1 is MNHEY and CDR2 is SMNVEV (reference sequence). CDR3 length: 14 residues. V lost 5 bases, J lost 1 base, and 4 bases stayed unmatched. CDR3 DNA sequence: TGTGCCAGCAGTCATGGGACAGAGAACACTGAAGCTTTCTTT. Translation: CASSHGTENTEAFF.

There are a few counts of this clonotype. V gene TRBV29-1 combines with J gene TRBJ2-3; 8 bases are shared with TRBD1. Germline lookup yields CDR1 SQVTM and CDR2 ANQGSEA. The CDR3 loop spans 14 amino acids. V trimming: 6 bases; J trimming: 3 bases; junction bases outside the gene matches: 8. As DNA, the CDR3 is TGCAGCGTGACCGGGACAGGCGGGACAGATACGCAGTATTTT. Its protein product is CSVTGTGGTDTQYF.

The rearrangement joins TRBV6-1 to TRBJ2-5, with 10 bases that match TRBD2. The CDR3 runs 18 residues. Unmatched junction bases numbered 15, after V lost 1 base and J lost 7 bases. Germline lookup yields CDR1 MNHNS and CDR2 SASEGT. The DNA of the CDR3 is TGTGCCAGCAGTGAAGAATGGAGCGGGGGGGCTATTATCCGGACCCAGTACTTC. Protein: CASSEEWSGGAIIRTQYF.

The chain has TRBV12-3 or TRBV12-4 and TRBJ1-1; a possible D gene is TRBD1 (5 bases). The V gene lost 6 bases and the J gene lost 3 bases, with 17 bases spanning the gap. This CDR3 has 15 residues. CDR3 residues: CASSKYWGEDTEAFF. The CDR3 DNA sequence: TGTGCCAGCAGCAAATACTGGGGGGAGGACACTGAAGCTTTCTTT.

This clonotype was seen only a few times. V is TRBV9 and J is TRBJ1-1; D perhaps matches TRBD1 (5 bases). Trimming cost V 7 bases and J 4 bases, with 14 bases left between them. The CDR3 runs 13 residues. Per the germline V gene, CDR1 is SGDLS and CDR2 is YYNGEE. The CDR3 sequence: CASALGGGTEAFF. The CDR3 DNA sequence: TGTGCCAGCGCCCTGGGGGGGGGCACTGAAGCTTTCTTT.

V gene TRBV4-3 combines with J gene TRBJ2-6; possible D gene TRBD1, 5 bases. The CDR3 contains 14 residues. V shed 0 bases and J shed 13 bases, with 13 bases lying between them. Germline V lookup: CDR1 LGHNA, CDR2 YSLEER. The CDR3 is CASSQESGPRVLTF. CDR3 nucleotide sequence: TGCGCCAGCAGCCAAGAATCAGGGCCCCGGGTCCTGACTTTC.